The present TCR beta chain was sequenced within a study of cytomegalovirus exposure and HLA in healthy donors. The CDR3 consists of 15 residues. Germline CDR1 is GTSNPN and CDR2 is SVGIG (reference sequence). V lost 2 bases to trimming and J lost 2 bases; unmatched junction nucleotides: 8. PCR primers comprised 60 Vbeta and 13 Jbeta primers. Clones were read by immunoSEQ multiplex PCR, and TCRdb kept only the in-frame ones, dropping some. This sample has over 150,000 clones, with about two thirds found just once. Material for sequencing was PBMCs. The TCR sequence derives from a woman in her thirties in good health and CMV-seronegative. The J gene is TRBJ1-1, the V gene TRBV30, with 7 bases aligning to TRBD1. In DNA form, the CDR3 reads TGTGCCTGGAGTAGGGAAGGGACAGTCAACACTGAAGCTTTCTTT. Its protein product is CAWSREGTVNTEAFF.